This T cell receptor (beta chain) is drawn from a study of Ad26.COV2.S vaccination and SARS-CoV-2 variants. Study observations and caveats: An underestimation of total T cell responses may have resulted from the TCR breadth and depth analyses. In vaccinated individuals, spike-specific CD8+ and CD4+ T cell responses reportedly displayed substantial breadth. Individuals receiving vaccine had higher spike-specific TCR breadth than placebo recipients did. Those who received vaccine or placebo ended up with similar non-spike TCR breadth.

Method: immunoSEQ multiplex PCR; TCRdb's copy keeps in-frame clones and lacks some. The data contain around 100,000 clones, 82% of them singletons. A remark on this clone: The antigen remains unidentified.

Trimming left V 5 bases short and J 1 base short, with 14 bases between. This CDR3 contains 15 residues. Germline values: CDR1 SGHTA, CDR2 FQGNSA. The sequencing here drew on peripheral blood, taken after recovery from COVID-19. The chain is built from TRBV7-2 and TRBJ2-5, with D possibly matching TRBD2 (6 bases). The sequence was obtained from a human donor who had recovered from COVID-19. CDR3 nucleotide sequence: TGTGCCAGCAGCCTCGACGGGAGCCCCCAAGAGACCCAGTACTTC. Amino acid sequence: CASSLDGSPQETQYF.